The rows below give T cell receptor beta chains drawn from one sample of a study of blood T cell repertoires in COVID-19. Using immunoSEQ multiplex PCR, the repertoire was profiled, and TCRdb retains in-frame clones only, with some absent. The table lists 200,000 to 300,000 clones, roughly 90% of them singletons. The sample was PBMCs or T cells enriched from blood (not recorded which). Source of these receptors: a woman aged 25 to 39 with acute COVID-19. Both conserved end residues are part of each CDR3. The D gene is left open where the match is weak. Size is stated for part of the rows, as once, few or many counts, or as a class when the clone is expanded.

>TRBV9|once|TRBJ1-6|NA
TGTGCCAGCAGCGTAGATTCGGTCTCCTCACCCCTCCACTTT
CASSVDSVSSPLHF
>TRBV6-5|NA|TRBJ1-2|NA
TGTGCCAGCAGCTCAGTGGGGAGGGGCCCTGGCTACACCTTC
CASSSVGRGPGYTF
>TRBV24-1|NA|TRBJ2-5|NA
TGTGCCACCAGTGATCAGTACCAAGAGACCCAGTACTTC
CATSDQYQETQYF
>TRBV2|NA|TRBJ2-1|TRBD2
TGTGCCATCCGGACTAGCGGATACAATGAGCAGTTCTTC
CAIRTSGYNEQFF
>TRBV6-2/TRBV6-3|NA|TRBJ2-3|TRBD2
TGTGCCAGCAGTTACGGACTAGCGGGGGGAGATACGCAGTATTTT
CASSYGLAGGDTQYF
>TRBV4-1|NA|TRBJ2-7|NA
TGCGCCAGCAGCCAATCAGACTACGAGCAGTACTTC
CASSQSDYEQYF
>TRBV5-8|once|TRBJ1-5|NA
TGTGCCAGCAGCTTGCGGGATCAGCCCCAGCATTTT
CASSLRDQPQHF
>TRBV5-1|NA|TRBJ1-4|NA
TGCGCCAGCAGCTTGTTCGCAGGCGTTACTAATGAAAAACTGTTTTTT
CASSLFAGVTNEKLFF
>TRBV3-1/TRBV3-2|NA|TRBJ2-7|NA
TGTGCCAGCAGCCCGACTCGGACAGAGAGCTCCTACGAGCAGTACTTC
CASSPTRTESSYEQYF
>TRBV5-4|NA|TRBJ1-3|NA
TGTGCCAGCAGCTTGGCCCAGGGAACTGGAAACACCATATATTTT
CASSLAQGTGNTIYF
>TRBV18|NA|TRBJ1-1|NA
TGTGCCAGCTCACCTCTGGTAGACACTGAAGCTTTCTTT
CASSPLVDTEAFF
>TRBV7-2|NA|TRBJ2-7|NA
TGTGCCAGCAGCTTTGGACAGCGATTAAGCTCCTACGAGCAGTACTTC
CASSFGQRLSSYEQYF
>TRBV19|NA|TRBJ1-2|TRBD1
TGTGCCAGTAAATTTCCAGGGGGCGATGGCTACACCTTC
CASKFPGGDGYTF
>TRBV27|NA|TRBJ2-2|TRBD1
TGTGCCAGCAGTTCTCAGGGGGCGGTGGCCGGGGAGCTGTTTTTT
CASSSQGAVAGELFF
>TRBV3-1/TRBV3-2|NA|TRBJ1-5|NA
TGTGCCAGCAGCCAAGTGCTAGATCAGCCCCAGCATTTT
CASSQVLDQPQHF
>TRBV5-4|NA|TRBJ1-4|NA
TGTGCCAGCAGCGTAGACAGAGCAACTAATGAAAAACTGTTTTTT
CASSVDRATNEKLFF
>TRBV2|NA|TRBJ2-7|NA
TGTGCCAGCACCAGGGAAGGGTACGAGCAGTACTTC
CASTREGYEQYF
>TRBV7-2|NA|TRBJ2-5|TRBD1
TGTGCCAGCAGCCCCCGACAGGGGGCCGGGGAGACCCAGTACTTC
CASSPRQGAGETQYF
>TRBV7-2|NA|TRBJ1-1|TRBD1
TGTGCCAGCAGCCCCTTCCTGACAGGGAATGCTTTCTTT
CASSPFLTGNAFF
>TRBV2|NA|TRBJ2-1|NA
TGTGCCAGCAGTTCTCGGGTAGCGGAGTCCTACAATGAGCAGTTCTTC
CASSSRVAESYNEQFF
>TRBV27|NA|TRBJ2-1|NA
TGTGCCAGCGCGGTATACAATGAGCAGTTCTTC
CASAVYNEQFF
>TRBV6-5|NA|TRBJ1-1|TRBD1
TGTGCCACCCCTGGAACCGGGACAGGGGGGCCTGAAGCTTTCTTT
CATPGTGTGGPEAFF
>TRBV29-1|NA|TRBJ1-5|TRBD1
TGCAGCGTTGTGGAGGGACAGTATAGCAATCAGCCCCAGCATTTT
CSVVEGQYSNQPQHF
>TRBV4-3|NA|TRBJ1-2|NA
TGCGCCAGCAGCCAAGATACGGGCGGGTCCTATGGCTACACCTTC
CASSQDTGGSYGYTF
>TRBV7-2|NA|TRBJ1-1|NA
TGTGCCAGCAGTAAACAGGGGAACACTGAAGCTTTCTTT
CASSKQGNTEAFF
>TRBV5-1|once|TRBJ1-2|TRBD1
TGCGCCAGCAGCCCAGGGGGCTATGGCTACACCTTC
CASSPGGYGYTF
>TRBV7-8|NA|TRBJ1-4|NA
TGTGCCAGCAGCTCCCAGGGTGCGGGAGGGTATCAAAAACTGTTTTTT
CASSSQGAGGYQKLFF
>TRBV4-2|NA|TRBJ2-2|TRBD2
TGTGCCAGCAGCCAAGCCTTTAAGACTAGCGGTCGGCCCCACGGGGAGCTGTTTTTT
CASSQAFKTSGRPHGELFF
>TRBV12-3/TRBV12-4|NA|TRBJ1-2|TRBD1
TGTGCCAGCAGTCAAACAGGGGCTGGCTACACCTTC
CASSQTGAGYTF